What follows are 19 T cell receptor beta chains derived from one specimen sequenced in a study of blood T cell repertoires in COVID-19. The protocol was immunoSEQ multiplex PCR, while the TCRdb copy is restricted to in-frame clones and leaves out a portion. The sample contains approximately 74,000 clones, under 95% of which appear only once. The sample was peripheral blood. The receptors here all came from a woman between 55 and 75 years old with active COVID-19.

This sequence joins TRBV11-3 and TRBJ1-3; D might be TRBD1 (6 bases). The germline V gene encodes CDR1 SGHNT and CDR2 YENEEA. Trimming cost V 0 bases and J 0 bases, with 30 bases left between them. CDR3 length equals 23 residues. In DNA form, the CDR3 reads TGTGCCAGCAGCTTAGAAGGTTGGGGGGGACAAGGGATACTTTGGAGCTCTGGAAACACCATATATTTT. It encodes CASSLEGWGGQGILWSSGNTIYF.

The chain links TRBV4-1 to TRBJ2-7; 9 positions agree with TRBD2. Germline lookup yields CDR1 MGHRA and CDR2 YSYEKL. This CDR3 has 15 residues. Losses at the gene ends were 3 bases for V and 0 bases for J; bases not matched to a gene: 3. DNA for the CDR3: TGCGCCAGCAGCCAGCTAGCGGGGAGCTCCTACGAGCAGTACTTC. It yields the protein CASSQLAGSSYEQYF.

V and J are TRBV9 and TRBJ2-2, with 7 positions matching TRBD2. Trimming cost V 0 bases and J 1 base; bases outside gene matches: 6. CDR3 length: 17 amino acids. Germline loops: CDR1 SGDLS, CDR2 YYNGEE. CDR3 region: CASSVVPGGLNTGELFF. Here the CDR3 DNA reads TGTGCCAGCAGCGTAGTTCCGGGAGGACTGAACACCGGGGAGCTGTTTTTT.

The chain joins TRBV19 to TRBJ2-4; TRBD2 might be the D (5 bases). Germline CDR1 and CDR2: LNHDA and SQIVND (reference sequence). V was clipped by 2 bases and J by 10 bases, with 18 bases between them. This CDR3 contains 15 residues. This CDR3 reads CASSISRANYGIQYF. The DNA of the CDR3 is TGTGCCAGTAGTATATCGAGGGCTAACTACGGGATTCAGTACTTC.

V gene TRBV2 combines with J gene TRBJ2-2; tentative D call: TRBD2 (5 bases). Per germline, CDR1 SNHLY and CDR2 FYNNEI. The V and J ends lost 7 bases and 0 bases respectively, with 6 bases between them. The CDR3 loop spans 13 amino acids. The CDR3 protein is CASTGSNTGELFF. The CDR3 DNA reads as TGTGCCAGCACGGGGTCGAACACCGGGGAGCTGTTTTTT.

V gene TRBV4-1 combines with J gene TRBJ2-2; TRBD2 matches at 11 bases. Germline V lookup: CDR1 MGHRA, CDR2 YSYEKL. The CDR3 length is 14 residues. V lost 6 bases to trimming and J lost 6 bases; unmatched junction nucleotides: 3. The CDR3 here is CASSSGGGAGELFF. As DNA, the CDR3 is TGCGCCAGCAGTAGCGGGGGGGGCGCCGGGGAGCTGTTTTTT.

There are a few counts of this clone. This rearrangement joins TRBV24-1 to TRBJ1-5; 8 bases align to TRBD1. Looked up from germline, CDR1 is KGHDR and CDR2 is SFDVKD. The CDR3 totals 16 residues. J lost 2 bases, V lost 0 bases, and 2 bases had no gene match. The CDR3 region has the DNA TGTGCCACCAGTGATTTGACAGGGGGTGGCAATCAGCCCCAGCATTTT. Protein sequence: CATSDLTGGGNQPQHF.

In DNA form, the CDR3 reads TGTGCCAGCTCACCACCTGGGGCACTAGCGGGAGCGGTTGAGCAGTTCTTC. Translation: CASSPPGALAGAVEQFF. The V gene is TRBV18, the J gene TRBJ2-1; TRBD2 agrees at 11 bases. CDR1 and CDR2 from the germline V gene are KGHSH and LQKENI. This CDR3 has 17 residues. With V trimmed by 0 bases and J by 9 bases, 10 bases remained unmatched.

V usage is TRBV7-2 and J usage is TRBJ2-7; 8 nucleotides agree with TRBD2. Germline V gene lookup returns CDR1 SGHTA and CDR2 FQGNSA. The CDR3 covers 16 residues. The V segment lost 3 bases and the J segment 0 bases; nucleotides outside the gene matches: 7. This CDR3 is CASSLITGLVSYEQYF. The CDR3 DNA follows: TGTGCCAGCAGCTTGATAACGGGACTAGTCTCCTACGAGCAGTACTTC.

The chain employs TRBV20-1 and TRBJ1-5; D is ambiguous. Germline V lookup: CDR1 DFQATT, CDR2 SNEGSKA (reference sequence). V shed 3 bases and J shed 2 bases, with 11 bases lying between them. The CDR3 runs to 14 residues. The CDR3 sequence is CSASDPRGNQPQHF. In nucleotides, the CDR3 is TGCAGTGCTAGTGACCCTCGAGGCAATCAGCCCCAGCATTTT.

The rearrangement joins TRBV14 to TRBJ2-7, with 7 nucleotides matching TRBD1. Trimming cost V 0 bases and J 2 bases; bases outside gene matches: 4. The CDR3 runs 15 residues. The germline gives CDR1 SGHDN, CDR2 FVKESK. The CDR3 protein is CASSQDQGTAYEQYF. CDR3 coding DNA: TGTGCCAGCAGCCAAGATCAGGGGACAGCCTACGAGCAGTACTTC.

CDR3 sequence reads: CASSLFSSREETQYF. CDR3 nucleotides: TGCGCCAGCAGCTTGTTTTCCAGCAGGGAAGAGACCCAGTACTTC. The chain uses TRBV5-1 and TRBJ2-5; weak D call: TRBD1 (5 bases). This CDR3 region has 15 residues. V was pared by 1 base and J by 3 bases, with 13 bases between. Germline lookup yields CDR1 SGHRS and CDR2 YFSETQ.

The rearrangement uses TRBV28 and TRBJ1-2; 11 bases agree with TRBD1. The CDR3 contains 16 residues. Germline values: CDR1 MDHEN, CDR2 SYDVKM. The trim removed 2 bases at V and 4 bases at J, leaving 6 bases unmatched. The CDR3 here is CASSLGGTGGPYGYTF. CDR3 coding DNA: TGTGCCAGCAGTTTAGGGGGGACAGGGGGTCCCTATGGCTACACCTTC.

This chain links TRBV2 with TRBJ2-5; a possible D gene is TRBD2 (5 bases). CDR3 size: 14 residues. Trimming left V 4 bases short and J 5 bases short, with 14 bases between. Germline V CDR1 and CDR2: SNHLY, FYNNEI. CDR3 loop: CASSVSGTPETQYF. Here the CDR3 DNA reads TGTGCCAGCAGTGTATCGGGAACTCCGGAGACCCAGTACTTC.

J is TRBJ2-3 and V is TRBV20-1; D is ambiguous. Trimming cost V 2 bases and J 6 bases, with 6 bases left between them. CDR1 is DFQATT, CDR2 SNEGSKA, per germline (reference sequence). The CDR3 has 11 amino acids. This CDR3 is CSARLGDTQYF. CDR3 bases: TGCAGTGCTAGACTCGGGGATACGCAGTATTTT.

V usage is TRBV29-1 and J usage is TRBJ2-1, with 12 bases aligning to TRBD2. The CDR3 extends over 15 amino acids. After removal of 7 bases from V and 5 bases from J, the junction contained 9 bases not matched to a gene. Germline V lookup: CDR1 SQVTM, CDR2 ANQGSEA. CDR3 sequence reads: CSAWTSGKRNNEQFF. The CDR3 nucleotides read TGCAGCGCCTGGACTAGCGGGAAGAGAAACAATGAGCAGTTCTTC.

This clone was seen a handful of times. The chain has TRBV6-5 and TRBJ1-1; 8 bases are a match to TRBD1. From germline, CDR1 is MNHEY and CDR2 SVGAGI. V dropped 6 bases and J dropped 1; count of bases not matched to a gene: 10. The CDR3 runs to 16 residues. The CDR3: CASRYAWTGRNTEAFF. The CDR3 DNA sequence: TGTGCCAGCAGATACGCGTGGACAGGGAGGAACACTGAAGCTTTCTTT.

The rearrangement uses TRBV28 and TRBJ2-2; tentative D call: TRBD1 (5 bases). The CDR3 length is 12 residues. V lost 11 bases to trimming and J lost 6 bases, with 13 bases between them. From germline, CDR1 is MDHEN and CDR2 SYDVKM. The CDR3 DNA reads TGTGCCGCACAGGCCCTCCCCGGGGAGCTGTTTTTT. Amino acid sequence: CAAQALPGELFF. Full variable domain (outside the CDR3, taken from reference TRBV28 and TRBJ2-2): DVKVTQSSRYLVKRTGEKVFLECVQDMDHENMFWYRQDPGLGLRLIYFSYDVKMKEKGDIPEGYSVSREKKERFSLILESASTNQTSMYLCAAQALPGELFFGEGSRLTVL.

The CDR3 loop reads CASSDQLASGELFF. CDR3 nucleotide sequence: TGTGCCAGCAGTGACCAGCTAGCCTCCGGGGAGCTGTTTTTT. The chain carries TRBV6-4 and TRBJ2-2, with D possibly matching TRBD2 (5 bases). The germline V gene encodes CDR1 MRHNA and CDR2 SNTAGT. The CDR3 extends over 14 amino acids. V shed 2 bases and J shed 6 bases, with 10 bases lying between them.